The clone carrying this T cell receptor beta chain turned up a few times. What it binds is not known. This sample is part of a study of post-analysis software for immune sequencing data. Study-level background: There were relapsing-remitting, secondary progressive and progressive-relapsing multiple sclerosis among the disease courses included.

Whole-study results and caveats: Relative to controls, patients had about five TRBV segments at higher frequency, with TRBV5-6, TRBV5-1 and TRBV20-1 among these. Multiple sclerosis patients had significantly lower normalized Chao1 diversity than controls.

Per the germline V gene, CDR1 is LGHDT and CDR2 is YNNKEL (reference sequence). The CDR3 is 15 amino acids. Trimming removed 1 base at V and 9 bases at J, with 19 bases between. Carried by the TCR beta cDNA libraries were unique molecular identifiers. There were about 1 to 10 million T cells, and 450,000 to 550,000 cDNA molecules came from them. One entry per CDR3 protein, called by TCRdb with MiXCR from the PCR reads. This sample has roughly 800,000 distinct CDR3 sequences; around 27% occur once, and the top ten carry 0.5% to 0.6%. What was sequenced was blood. This chain connects TRBV3-1 to TRBJ2-7; D is uncertain. The receptor's source is a girl aged 10 to 17 with multiple sclerosis. In DNA, the CDR3 is TGTGCCAGCAGCCAAGTCCTGTCACAGCAGTCGGTGCAGTACTTC. Its protein is CASSQVLSQQSVQYF.